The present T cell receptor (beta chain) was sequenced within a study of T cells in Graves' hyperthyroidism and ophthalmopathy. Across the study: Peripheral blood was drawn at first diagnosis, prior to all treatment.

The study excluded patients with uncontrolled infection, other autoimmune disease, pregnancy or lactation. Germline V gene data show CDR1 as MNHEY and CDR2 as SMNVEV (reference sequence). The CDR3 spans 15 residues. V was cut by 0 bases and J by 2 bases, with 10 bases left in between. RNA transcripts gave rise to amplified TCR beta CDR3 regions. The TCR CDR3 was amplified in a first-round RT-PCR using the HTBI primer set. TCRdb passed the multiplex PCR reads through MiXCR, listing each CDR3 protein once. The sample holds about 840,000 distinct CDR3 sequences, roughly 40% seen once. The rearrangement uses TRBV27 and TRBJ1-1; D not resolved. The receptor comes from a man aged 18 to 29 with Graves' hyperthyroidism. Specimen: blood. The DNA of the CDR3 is TGTGCCAGCAGTTTATCTCCCCTTCCAAACACTGAAGCTTTCTTT. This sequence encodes CASSLSPLPNTEAFF.